This T cell receptor beta chain is from a study of Ad26.COV2.S vaccination and SARS-CoV-2 variants. Overall study results and limits: Reportedly, spike-specific CD8+ and CD4+ T cell responses achieved substantial breadth once vaccination had taken place. Breadth measured for non-spike TCRs was similar across vaccine and placebo recipients. Measures of TCR breadth and depth may have fallen short of total T cell responses.

Sequencing used immunoSEQ multiplex PCR; TCRdb keeps in-frame clones, though not all of them. Of about 180,000 clones in the sample, approximately 88% are singletons; the top ten hold around 6.3%. Turning to this clone: The antigen is unknown.

There are 16 residues in the CDR3. The V end was cut by 5 bases, the J end by 1 base, with 18 bases between. CDR1 and CDR2 from the germline V gene are MNHNY and SVGAGI (reference sequence). The chain carries TRBV6-6 and TRBJ2-7; D is unresolved. The receptor was isolated from a human donor who had recovered from COVID-19. The sample consisted of peripheral blood, taken after recovery from COVID-19. The CDR3 here is CASSPLGRAFSYEQYF. The CDR3 DNA follows: TGTGCCAGCAGTCCCTTGGGAAGGGCTTTTTCCTACGAGCAGTACTTC.